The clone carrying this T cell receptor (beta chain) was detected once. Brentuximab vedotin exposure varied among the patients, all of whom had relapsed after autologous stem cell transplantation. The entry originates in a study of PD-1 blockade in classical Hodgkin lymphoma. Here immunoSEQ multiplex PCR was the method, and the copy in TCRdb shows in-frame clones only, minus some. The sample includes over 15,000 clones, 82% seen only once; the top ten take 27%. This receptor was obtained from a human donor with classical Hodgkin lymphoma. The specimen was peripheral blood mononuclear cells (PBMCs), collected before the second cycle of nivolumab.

CDR3 sequence: CASSVGSGVVGELFF. DNA of the CDR3: TGTGCCAGCAGCGTTGGTAGCGGGGTGGTCGGGGAGCTGTTTTTT. The V gene is TRBV9, the J gene TRBJ2-2, with TRBD2 identical over 8 bases. The CDR3 is made up of 15 amino acids. From germline, CDR1 is SGDLS and CDR2 YYNGEE. The V segment lost 2 bases and the J segment 7 bases; nucleotides outside the gene matches: 7.